The clone carrying this T cell receptor beta chain was counted ten times or more. Its antigen is not known. The TCRbeta library was prepared with unique molecular identifiers. Each CDR3 protein is one row after TCRdb ran MiXCR on the PCR reads. The data contain around 230,000 distinct CDR3 sequences, around a sixth of them singletons. The source of the sample is a study of T-cell reconstitution after alpha-beta-depleted transplantation in children. CDR3 length: 16 residues. The V and J ends lost 6 bases and 1 base respectively, with 18 bases between them. Overall study findings and caveats: The origin of high day-60 TCRbeta diversity in some patients lay in surviving recipient T cells and thymic progenitors. After transplant, at about two months, alpha-beta T cells were reportedly derived from several hundred expanded graft clones.

Sample: PBMCs, mostly from graft donor cells, taken 360 days after TCRalphabeta/CD19-depleted stem cell transplant. The source is a male patient under 10 years old who had a stem cell transplant for acute lymphoblastic leukemia, so the T cells may come from the graft donor. The V gene is TRBV12-3 or TRBV12-4, the J gene TRBJ1-1; D might be TRBD1 (5 bases). CDR3 in DNA: TGTGCCAGCAGAAGGGACGGTTGGGTATGGAACACTGAAGCTTTCTTT. Protein sequence: CASRRDGWVWNTEAFF.